Presented here are 24 T cell receptor beta chains from one specimen sequenced in a study of CD8+CD57+ T cells in acquired aplastic anemia. All patients picked for sequencing had shown, by flow cytometry, an expansion of CD8+CD57+ cells. Genomic DNA was employed as the template in profiling TCR beta VDJ and CDR3. TCRdb itself ran the reads through MiXCR, one entry per CDR3 protein. The table lists around 430,000 distinct CDR3 sequences, around a third of them singletons. Sequencing was carried out using sorted CD4+, CD8+, or CD8+CD57+ T cells (not recorded which) from PBMCs. The receptors originated from a human donor with aplastic anemia.

This chain links TRBV5-4 with TRBJ1-6; D is unclear. Per the germline V gene, CDR1 is SGHNT and CDR2 is YYREEE (reference sequence). Trimming cost V 5 bases and J 8 bases, with 17 bases left between them. The CDR3 runs 15 residues. The CDR3 DNA reads as TGTGCCAGCAGACGGGAGGGAGGGTGCGATTCACCCCTCCACTTT. Encoded protein: CASRREGGCDSPLHF.

In its sample, this clonotype was seen a few times. V and J are TRBV11-2 and TRBJ2-7, with 13 bases identical to TRBD2. Unmatched junction bases numbered 11, after V lost 6 bases and J lost 0 bases. The CDR3 loop spans 18 amino acids. Germline V gene sequence: CDR1 SGHAT, CDR2 FQNNGV. The CDR3 region is CASSYRGLAGISSYEQYF. CDR3 DNA sequence: TGTGCCAGCAGTTACCGGGGACTAGCGGGGATAAGCTCCTACGAGCAGTACTTC.

The V and J genes are TRBV10-2 and TRBJ2-7; 12 nucleotides line up with TRBD2. V was clipped by 6 bases and J by 4 bases; unmatched bases: 4. CDR3 length equals 14 residues. CDR1 WSHSY and CDR2 SAAADI come from the germline V gene. CDR3 protein: CASRLAGGKYEQYF. CDR3 DNA: TGCGCCAGCAGACTAGCGGGAGGAAAATACGAGCAGTACTTC.

This clonotype occurred once. A much larger clone sits a single nucleotide away, making a read error possible. This chain links TRBV9 with TRBJ2-7, with D unresolved. The V and J ends lost 0 bases and 3 bases respectively, with 10 bases between them. This CDR3 has 14 amino acids. The germline CDR1 and CDR2 sequences are SGDLS and YYNGEE. DNA of the CDR3: TGTGCCAGCAGCGTAGGGGCATACGTCTACGAGCAGTACTTC. Amino acids: CASSVGAYVYEQYF. The entire variable domain, with the rest obtained from reference TRBV9 and TRBJ2-7, is as follows: DSGVTQTPKHLITATGQRVTLRCSPRSGDLSVYWYQQSLDQGLQFLIQYYNGEERAKGNILERFSAQQFPDLHSELNLSSLELGDSALYFCASSVGAYVYEQYFGPGTRLTVT.

J is TRBJ2-7 and V is TRBV10-3; 11 nucleotides align to TRBD2. V trimming: 10 bases; J trimming: 6 bases; junction bases outside the gene matches: 11. CDR1 is ENHRY and CDR2 is SYGVKD in the germline V gene. The CDR3 consists of 14 residues. In nucleotides, the CDR3 is TGTGCCAGCAGCCTAGCGGGAGGCGGTTCCGAGCAGTACTTC. It is translated as CASSLAGGGSEQYF.

In its sample, this clonotype was seen many times. Written as DNA, the CDR3 is TGCGCCAGCAGCCATCCTCCAGCGGGCATTTATGGCTACACCTTC. Its protein product is CASSHPPAGIYGYTF. V usage is TRBV4-1 and J usage is TRBJ1-2; D is undetermined. The CDR3 consists of 15 residues. V was cut by 3 bases and J by 5 bases, with 16 bases left in between. Germline V gene sequence: CDR1 MGHRA, CDR2 YSYEKL.

Ten or more counts support this clonotype. The chain uses TRBV7-8 and TRBJ1-1, with D perhaps TRBD1 (6 bases). Germline lookup yields CDR1 SGHVS and CDR2 FQNEAQ. The V end lost 5 bases, the J end lost 7 bases, and 14 bases lay between the germline ends. CDR3 length: 13 residues. The CDR3 loop reads CASSIPTGSEAFF. CDR3 nucleotides: TGTGCCAGCAGCATCCCAACAGGGAGTGAAGCTTTCTTT.

This clonotype was picked up a small number of times. The V call is TRBV29-1, the J call TRBJ2-7; TRBD1 agrees at 8 bases. The CDR3 consists of 12 residues. Per the germline V gene, CDR1 is SQVTM and CDR2 is ANQGSEA. After removal of 4 bases from V and 4 bases from J, the junction contained 3 bases not matched to a gene. The CDR3 bases are TGCAGCGTTGGGAGACAGGGGTACGAGCAGTACTTC. It specifies CSVGRQGYEQYF.

This clonotype was seen ten or more times. The CDR3 coding sequence is TGCAGTGCTAATTTGGACAGGGGGGTGGAAGGCTACACCTTC. Its translation: CSANLDRGVEGYTF. This chain links TRBV20-1 with TRBJ1-2; TRBD1 aligns across 10 bases. This CDR3 is 14 amino acids long. Germline lookup yields CDR1 DFQATT and CDR2 SNEGSKA (reference sequence). Trimming cost V 4 bases and J 8 bases; bases outside gene matches: 10.

The chain carries TRBV11-2 and TRBJ2-7; TRBD1 matches at 7 bases. Germline V gene data show CDR1 as SGHAT and CDR2 as FQNNGV. The CDR3 consists of 13 residues. V gave up 4 bases and J gave up 9 bases; unmatched junction bases: 9. CDR3 in amino acids: CASSSITGTVQYF. The CDR3 DNA reads TGTGCCAGCAGCTCCATCACCGGGACAGTGCAGTACTTC.

This clonotype was detected many times. The chain is built from TRBV29-1 and TRBJ1-2; maybe TRBD1 (6 bases). The length of the CDR3 is 12 residues. The V end was cut by 6 bases, the J end by 7 bases, with 15 bases between. Per germline, CDR1 SQVTM and CDR2 ANQGSEA. CDR3 sequence (DNA): TGCAGCGTCACAGGGTCGGGATTTGGCTACACCTTC. Its protein is CSVTGSGFGYTF.

This clonotype was observed many times. The rearrangement uses TRBV19 and TRBJ2-7; possibly TRBD1 for D (5 bases). Germline V gives CDR1 LNHDA, CDR2 SQIVND (reference sequence). The CDR3 covers 15 residues. The V end was cut by 3 bases, the J end by 2 bases, with 14 bases between. The CDR3: CASSMSMAGPYEQYF. For the CDR3, the DNA is TGTGCCAGTAGTATGAGTATGGCAGGGCCCTACGAGCAGTACTTC.

Here the CDR3 DNA reads TGCGCCAGCATGGAAGGCGGGGGGGTTAATAATCAGCCCCAGCATTTT. Translation: CASMEGGGVNNQPQHF. The chain carries TRBV10-2 and TRBJ1-5; TRBD1 is a possible D gene (5 bases). This CDR3 has 16 residues. Germline loops: CDR1 WSHSY, CDR2 SAAADI. Trimming took off 7 bases at V and 4 bases at J, with 20 bases between the two ends.

This rearrangement joins TRBV10-3 to TRBJ1-2; 8 bases agree with TRBD1. With 3 bases clipped from V and 7 bases from J, the junction kept 4 bases outside the gene matches. The CDR3 runs to 13 residues. The germline CDR1 and CDR2 sequences are ENHRY and SYGVKD. DNA of the CDR3: TGTGCCATCAGTGAAGACAGGGGCTTTGGCTACACCTTC. Protein sequence: CAISEDRGFGYTF.

In its sample, this clonotype was seen many times. This rearrangement joins TRBV30 to TRBJ1-2, with D uncertain. The ends were cut back, 2 bases at V and 12 bases at J, with 10 bases in the middle. The CDR3 has 10 amino acids. Germline V gene sequence: CDR1 GTSNPN, CDR2 SVGIG (reference sequence). CDR3 amino acids: CAWSPGVHTF. Here the CDR3 DNA reads TGTGCCTGGAGTCCCGGGGTCCACACCTTC.

This clonotype was counted only a few times. The V call is TRBV9, the J call TRBJ1-4; D is unresolved. Trimming took off 0 bases at V and 8 bases at J, with 8 bases between the two ends. The CDR3 is made up of 13 amino acids. Looked up from germline, CDR1 is SGDLS and CDR2 is YYNGEE. CDR3: CASSVDGGEKLFF. DNA for the CDR3: TGTGCCAGCAGCGTAGATGGAGGAGAAAAACTGTTTTTT. Full variable domain (missing parts from reference TRBV9 and TRBJ1-4): DSGVTQTPKHLITATGQRVTLRCSPRSGDLSVYWYQQSLDQGLQFLIQYYNGEERAKGNILERFSAQQFPDLHSELNLSSLELGDSALYFCASSVDGGEKLFFGSGTQLSVL.

This clonotype has a handful of counts. The chain joins TRBV25-1 to TRBJ1-2; no reliable D call. The CDR3 loop spans 15 amino acids. Trimming removed 6 bases from V and 2 bases from J, with 16 bases in between. Germline assignment: CDR1 MGHDK and CDR2 SYGVNS. CDR3 sequence reads: CASSPRPGLNYGYTF. Here the CDR3 DNA reads TGTGCCAGCAGCCCCCGGCCCGGGCTAAACTATGGCTACACCTTC.

This clonotype has a count of ten or more. The rearrangement links TRBV20-1 to TRBJ2-5, with D perhaps matching TRBD2 (6 bases). The V and J ends lost 1 base and 1 base respectively, with 19 bases between them. This CDR3 has 17 amino acids. The germline V gene encodes CDR1 DFQATT and CDR2 SNEGSKA (reference sequence). CDR3 loop: CSARVGGWGVRQETQYF. The CDR3 nucleotides read TGCAGTGCTAGAGTGGGGGGATGGGGCGTACGCCAAGAGACCCAGTACTTC.

This clonotype was counted a few times. V and J are TRBV4-2 and TRBJ1-6; D might be TRBD1 (5 bases). Germline values: CDR1 LGHNA, CDR2 YNFKEQ. CDR3 length equals 14 residues. Between the trimmed V and J ends, which lost 1 base and 7 bases, there was a span of 8 bases. CDR3 in amino acids: CASSQVGDNSPLHF. CDR3 in DNA: TGTGCCAGCAGCCAAGTCGGGGACAATTCACCCCTCCACTTT.

V usage is TRBV2 and J usage is TRBJ2-7; 11 positions agree with TRBD1. With V trimmed by 6 bases and J by 5 bases, 3 bases remained unmatched. CDR3 size: 13 residues. Germline V CDR1 and CDR2: SNHLY, FYNNEI. DNA for the CDR3: TGTGCCAGCAGGCGGACAGGGGGCAACGAGCAGTACTTC. Translated, it gives CASRRTGGNEQYF.

The chain is built from TRBV6-2 or TRBV6-3 and TRBJ1-5; D gene ambiguous. V lost 6 bases and J lost 0, with 12 bases in between. Germline V CDR1 and CDR2: MNHEY, SVGEGT. The CDR3 contains 15 residues. The CDR3 sequence: CASSPRGYSNQPQHF. CDR3 sequence (DNA): TGTGCCAGCAGCCCCCGGGGATATAGCAATCAGCCCCAGCATTTT.

The chain couples TRBV5-1 to TRBJ2-1; 9 nucleotides agree with TRBD1. Germline-derived CDR1 and CDR2 are SGHRS and YFSETQ. The CDR3 length is 16 residues. Trimming removed 2 bases from V and 4 bases from J; junction bases left unmatched: 7. The CDR3 here is CASSLRQGGPYNEQFF. Here the CDR3 DNA reads TGCGCCAGCAGCTTACGACAGGGGGGCCCATACAATGAGCAGTTCTTC.

This chain uses TRBV15 with TRBJ2-3; 8 bases map to TRBD1. The CDR3 length is 15 residues. J gave up 11 bases and V 6 bases, and 16 bases lay outside the gene matches. Germline V gives CDR1 LNHNV, CDR2 YYDKDF (reference sequence). Here the CDR3 DNA reads TGTGCCACCAGTGTGGACAGGGCATCCTACAATGAGCAGTATTTT. Encoded protein: CATSVDRASYNEQYF.

This clonotype was detected a few times. The V gene is TRBV2, the J gene TRBJ2-7; the D is unclear. V shed 3 bases and J shed 2 bases, with 11 bases lying between them. The CDR3 is made up of 14 amino acids. Germline-derived CDR1 and CDR2 are SNHLY and FYNNEI. The CDR3 DNA sequence: TGTGCCAGCAGTGACTGGTCTGGAACCTACGAGCAGTACTTC. It translates to CASSDWSGTYEQYF.